Listed here is a single T cell receptor beta chain. The record originates from a study of T cell changes during pregnancy in multiple sclerosis. Assay: immunoSEQ multiplex PCR; the TCRdb copy retains only in-frame clones and omits some. Of about 61,000 clones listed, 90% were seen once; the top ten hold almost 0.9%. This CDR3 is 14 amino acids long. V was pared by 4 bases and J by 3 bases, with 10 bases between. Per the germline V gene, CDR1 is SGHRS and CDR2 is YFSETQ. This chain connects TRBV5-1 to TRBJ2-2; D may be TRBD2 (5 bases). The source was peripheral blood, collected in the first trimester of pregnancy. The TCR sequence derives from a female donor in good health, enrolled as a control in a pregnancy study. CDR3 sequence: CASSPRGDTGELFF. CDR3 DNA: TGCGCCAGCAGCCCCCGGGGAGACACCGGGGAGCTGTTTTTT.